Presented here are 18 T cell receptor beta chains from one specimen sequenced in a study of memory CD4+ T cells and cytomegalovirus serostatus. Single viable CD3+CD4+CD8-CD45RO+ cells were sorted as the memory CD4+ T cells. The method was immunoSEQ multiplex PCR; TCRdb's version includes in-frame clones alone and lacks a portion of them. Here the sample spans 50,000 or so clones, about 86% being singletons. What was sequenced was memory CD4+ T cells from blood. The receptors come from an adult in good health and CMV-seropositive.

The rearrangement links TRBV5-1 to TRBJ2-5; D not certain. Germline loops: CDR1 SGHRS, CDR2 YFSETQ. Trimming took 0 bases from V and 3 from J, leaving 9 bases between them. This CDR3 has 14 amino acids. CDR3 coding DNA: TGCGCCAGCAGCTTGGCACAGACCAAAGAGACCCAGTACTTC. As protein: CASSLAQTKETQYF.

The rearrangement links TRBV5-1 to TRBJ2-7; 11 nucleotides agree with TRBD1. CDR3 length equals 14 residues. CDR1 and CDR2 from the germline V gene are SGHRS and YFSETQ. After removal of 4 bases from V and 3 bases from J, the junction contained 3 bases not matched to a gene. The CDR3 nucleotides are TGCGCCAGCAGCCCCGGGACAGGGGGCTACGAGCAGTACTTC. Translated, it gives CASSPGTGGYEQYF.

The rearrangement uses TRBV5-1 and TRBJ2-1, with 7 positions matching TRBD1. Germline V gene sequence: CDR1 SGHRS, CDR2 YFSETQ. Trimming removed 4 bases from V and 9 bases from J; junction bases left unmatched: 10. The CDR3 has 14 residues. CDR3 DNA sequence: TGCGCCAGCAGCATCGGTACAGGGGTTCTTGAGCAGTTCTTC. It encodes CASSIGTGVLEQFF.

This rearrangement joins TRBV5-1 to TRBJ1-4; D may be TRBD1 (6 bases). This CDR3 region has 14 residues. V dropped 4 bases and J dropped 5 bases, with 12 bases sitting between them. In germline, CDR1 is SGHRS, CDR2 YFSETQ. CDR3 sequence: CASSLGHNNEKLFF. CDR3 nucleotide sequence: TGCGCCAGCAGCCTGGGACATAACAATGAAAAACTGTTTTTT.

This sequence joins TRBV7-9 and TRBJ1-4, with D possibly TRBD1 on 5 matching bases. Trimming pared 2 bases from V and 8 bases from J, leaving 9 bases between. Germline-derived CDR1 and CDR2 are SEHNR and FQNEAQ (reference sequence). The CDR3 length is 13 residues. The CDR3 nucleotides read TGTGCCAGCAGCTTAATACGGGGGGAAAAACTGTTTTTT. Protein sequence: CASSLIRGEKLFF.

In nucleotides, the CDR3 is TGTGCCAGCGGGAGACAGGGCCAAGAGACCCAGTACTTC. Translating it yields CASGRQGQETQYF. The V gene is TRBV9, the J gene TRBJ2-5, with TRBD1 matching 7 bases. After removal of 7 bases from V and 1 base from J, the junction contained 4 bases not matched to a gene. Germline loops: CDR1 SGDLS, CDR2 YYNGEE. This CDR3 is built from 13 residues.

The CDR3, as DNA: TGTGCCAGCAGCTTGAAGGAGGGAGCTAATGAAAAACTGTTTTTT. Translation: CASSLKEGANEKLFF. The chain combines TRBV5-4 with TRBJ1-4; D unresolved. Germline CDR1 and CDR2: SGHNT and YYREEE (reference sequence). Trimming took 1 base from V and 3 from J, leaving 10 bases between them. The CDR3 length is 15 residues. Based on the CDR3 plus reference TRBV5-4 and TRBJ1-4, the full variable domain is ETGVTQSPTHLIKTRGQQVTLRCSSQSGHNTVSWYQQALGQGPQFIFQYYREEENGRGNFPPRFSGLQFPNYSSELNVNALELDDSALYLCASSLKEGANEKLFFGSGTQLSVL.

The chain carries TRBV7-3 and TRBJ2-5; D is unclear. Germline V gene data show CDR1 as SGHTA and CDR2 as FQGTGA. Between the trimmed V and J ends, which lost 5 bases and 5 bases, there was a span of 3 bases. The CDR3 covers 10 residues. CDR3: CASSLETQYF. CDR3 in DNA: TGTGCCAGCAGCCTGGAGACCCAGTACTTC.

This chain joins TRBV11-2 and TRBJ2-5; 7 positions agree with TRBD2. Germline V lookup: CDR1 SGHAT, CDR2 FQNNGV. The J segment lost 7 bases and the V segment lost 4 bases, leaving 9 bases of the junction unmatched. The CDR3 sequence is 14 residues long. Here the CDR3 DNA reads TGTGCCAGCAGCTCCTCCCGGACGGGGGGGACCCAGTACTTC. Amino acids: CASSSSRTGGTQYF.

The chain employs TRBV5-1 and TRBJ1-1, with TRBD1 matching 9 bases. Trimming at V came to 2 bases and at J to 1 base, leaving 6 bases not matched to a gene. The CDR3 runs 16 residues. CDR1 is SGHRS and CDR2 is YFSETQ in the germline V gene. The CDR3: CASSFKQGAQNTEAFF. CDR3 in DNA: TGCGCCAGCAGCTTTAAACAGGGGGCGCAGAACACTGAAGCTTTCTTT.

This sequence joins TRBV20-1 and TRBJ2-7, with no clear D. This CDR3 spans 11 amino acids. CDR1 DFQATT and CDR2 SNEGSKA come from the germline V gene (reference sequence). Trimming cost V 0 bases and J 7 bases, with 7 bases left between them. CDR3 coding DNA: TGCAGTGCTAGAGACCAGGTTGAGCAGTACTTC. Amino acid sequence: CSARDQVEQYF.

V and J are TRBV11-2 and TRBJ2-5, with TRBD1 matching 10 bases. Germline V gives CDR1 SGHAT, CDR2 FQNNGV. The CDR3 totals 15 residues. The V and J ends lost 3 bases and 6 bases, in that order; junction bases with no gene match: 7. The CDR3 bases are TGTGCCAGCAGCTTTCGACAGGGGGCCGAGAAGACCCAGTACTTC. Its translation: CASSFRQGAEKTQYF.

V usage is TRBV2 and J usage is TRBJ1-3, with D uncertain. Germline values: CDR1 SNHLY, CDR2 FYNNEI. The CDR3 has 16 residues. Trimming cost V 3 bases and J 0 bases, with 12 bases left between them. The chain's CDR3 is CASSDGQARSGNTIYF. The CDR3, as DNA: TGTGCCAGCAGTGACGGGCAGGCCCGCTCTGGAAACACCATATATTTT.

The chain carries TRBV11-2 and TRBJ1-2, with 8 nucleotides matching TRBD1. V dropped 5 bases and J dropped 0; count of bases not matched to a gene: 2. Germline values: CDR1 SGHAT, CDR2 FQNNGV. This CDR3 is 14 amino acids long. The CDR3 coding sequence is TGTGCCAGCAGCCTGGACAGGGCTAACTATGGCTACACCTTC. It codes for CASSLDRANYGYTF. Drawing the rest from reference TRBV11-2 and TRBJ1-2, the complete variable domain is EAGVAQSPRYKIIEKRQSVAFWCNPISGHATLYWYQQILGQGPKLLIQFQNNGVVDDSQLPKDRFSAERLKGVDSTLKIQPAKLEDSAVYLCASSLDRANYGYTFGSGTRLTVV.

The V call is TRBV5-1, the J call TRBJ1-3, with TRBD1 matching over 11 bases. V dropped 3 bases and J dropped 3; count of bases not matched to a gene: 5. The CDR3 has 16 amino acids. Germline CDR1 SGHRS, CDR2 YFSETQ. For the CDR3, the DNA is TGCGCCAGCAGCTCCTGGACAGGGGGCTTTGGAAACACCATATATTTT. Translation: CASSSWTGGFGNTIYF.

This clone was seen only once. The genes are TRBV7-9 and TRBJ1-4; 10 bases align to TRBD1. The CDR3 runs 16 residues. The trim removed 5 bases at V and 8 bases at J, leaving 11 bases unmatched. The V gene's germline CDR1 is SEHNR and CDR2 FQNEAQ (reference sequence). The CDR3 protein is CASSPPGQGLKEKLFF. The DNA for the CDR3 is TGTGCCAGCAGCCCCCCGGGACAGGGGTTAAAAGAAAAACTGTTTTTT.

This chain uses TRBV5-1 with TRBJ2-3; 9 bases are a match to TRBD2. With 0 bases clipped from V and 4 bases from J, the junction kept 6 bases outside the gene matches. The CDR3 totals 16 residues. CDR1 is SGHRS, CDR2 YFSETQ, per germline. CDR3 protein: CASSLGASGAPDTQYF. For the CDR3, the DNA is TGCGCCAGCAGCTTGGGTGCTAGCGGGGCTCCAGATACGCAGTATTTT.

This clone came up a few times. The V and J genes are TRBV7-9 and TRBJ2-3; D is possibly TRBD1 or TRBD2 (5 bases each). V was shortened by 3 bases and J by 6 bases, with 10 bases between the two germline ends. The germline V gene has CDR1 SEHNR and CDR2 FQNEAQ (reference sequence). The CDR3 length is 13 residues. DNA of the CDR3: TGTGCCAGCAGCTTTACGGGGCAGGATACGCAGTATTTT. It specifies CASSFTGQDTQYF.